This entry is about one T cell receptor (beta chain). At least two post-ART and at least one pre-ART PBMC sample were available for each donor. DNA was extracted from approximately 1-10 million thawed cryopreserved PBMC. The ends lost 0 bases at V and 1 base at J; junction bases unmatched: 4. This CDR3 is 16 amino acids long. The germline V gene has CDR1 MNHEY and CDR2 SVGAGI. The sample comes from a study of long-term antiretroviral therapy in people with HIV. It was version v3.0 of the immunoSEQ assay that was run at survey level. Only in-frame clones appear in the TCRdb table, and some are missing; sequencing was by immunoSEQ multiplex PCR. The table lists some 40,000 clones, roughly 76% of them singletons.

The rearrangement joins TRBV6-5 to TRBJ2-5, with 8 bases matching TRBD2. Here the sequenced sample was unsorted PBMCs, taken 1.5 years after starting antiretroviral therapy. The clonotype originates from a man in his late teens or twenties with HIV. Written as DNA, the CDR3 is TGTGCCAGCAGTTACTCCGGGGGGGGAATCCAAGAGACCCAGTACTTC. Translated: CASSYSGGGIQETQYF.